The 27 T cell receptor beta chains listed next were all sequenced from one sample in a study of CD8+CD57+ T cells in acquired aplastic anemia. For CDR3 and TCR beta VDJ profiling, genomic DNA was the template used. MiXCR was run by TCRdb on the reads, yielding one entry per CDR3 protein. Here the sample spans around 150,000 distinct CDR3 sequences, around 48% being singletons. Whoever was chosen for sequencing had shown CD8+CD57+ cell expansion by flow cytometry. The material sequenced was sorted CD4+, CD8+, or CD8+CD57+ T cells (not recorded which) from PBMCs. These receptors all come from a human donor with aplastic anemia.

This clonotype was counted many times. The V and J genes are TRBV9 and TRBJ2-3, with 8 bases aligning to TRBD2. CDR3 length: 18 amino acids. Trimming took 5 bases from V and 1 from J; bases not matched to a gene: 15. CDR1 and CDR2 from the germline V gene are SGDLS and YYNGEE. The CDR3 region is CASSASTGGPSRTDTQYF. Written as DNA, the CDR3 is TGTGCCAGCAGTGCTAGTACGGGAGGGCCGAGCCGCACAGATACGCAGTATTTT.

CDR3 protein: CASSLGTLERYGYTF. As DNA, the CDR3 is TGTGCCAGCAGCTTAGGGACCCTTGAACGCTATGGCTACACCTTC. The genes are TRBV7-2 and TRBJ1-2; no clear D gene. The V gene lost 1 base and the J gene lost 4 bases, with 13 bases spanning the gap. CDR1 and CDR2 (germline): SGHTA, FQGNSA. CDR3 size: 15 residues.

This clonotype was seen ten or more times. The chain joins TRBV2 to TRBJ2-1; TRBD2 aligns across 11 bases. Germline CDR1 reads SNHLY; CDR2 reads FYNNEI. There are 13 residues in the CDR3. V gave up 10 bases and J gave up 7 bases; unmatched junction bases: 6. The CDR3 region has the DNA TGTGCCACCGGGGTAGCGGGAGGGAATGAGCAGTTCTTC. It yields the protein CATGVAGGNEQFF.

The gene calls are TRBV5-1 and TRBJ1-1; D gene unclear. The germline V gene encodes CDR1 SGHRS and CDR2 YFSETQ. Trimming took off 3 bases at V and 4 bases at J, with 13 bases between the two ends. This CDR3 spans 14 amino acids. CDR3 sequence reads: CASSWGTEGTEAFF. The CDR3 DNA is TGCGCCAGCAGCTGGGGAACGGAGGGCACTGAAGCTTTCTTT.

The genes are TRBV20-1 and TRBJ1-5, with D unclear. Trimming stripped 3 bases from V and 1 base from J, with 7 bases between. This CDR3 has 13 residues. Germline V gene sequence: CDR1 DFQATT, CDR2 SNEGSKA (reference sequence). CDR3 coding DNA: TGCAGTGCTAGTCGGGAGAGCAATCAGCCCCAGCATTTT. This sequence encodes CSASRESNQPQHF.

This clonotype appeared many times. V and J are TRBV19 and TRBJ2-7, with 8 positions matching TRBD1. Germline loops: CDR1 LNHDA, CDR2 SQIVND (reference sequence). Germline trimming cut 3 bases from V and 5 bases from J; bases unmatched to any gene: 3. The CDR3 consists of 13 residues. DNA for the CDR3: TGTGCCAGTAGTATGACAGGGGTCCACGAGCAGTACTTC. As protein: CASSMTGVHEQYF.

The table lists this clonotype with a few counts. The rearrangement joins TRBV28 to TRBJ2-5; D not certain. Trimming pared 9 bases from V and 2 bases from J, leaving 13 bases between. This CDR3 is 13 amino acids long. CDR1 is MDHEN and CDR2 is SYDVKM in the germline V gene. In DNA, the CDR3 is TGTGCCAGTAGGTCAGCAGGACAAGAGACCCAGTACTTC. This gives the protein CASRSAGQETQYF. Full variable domain (remainder filled in from reference TRBV28 and TRBJ2-5): DVKVTQSSRYLVKRTGEKVFLECVQDMDHENMFWYRQDPGLGLRLIYFSYDVKMKEKGDIPEGYSVSREKKERFSLILESASTNQTSMYLCASRSAGQETQYFGPGTRLLVL.

V is TRBV7-9 and J is TRBJ1-1, with TRBD1 as a possible D gene (5 bases). V was cut by 5 bases and J by 5 bases, with 12 bases left in between. Germline assignment: CDR1 SEHNR and CDR2 FQNEAQ (reference sequence). The CDR3 is 13 residues long. The CDR3 loop reads CASSRGVGTEAFF. In DNA form, the CDR3 reads TGTGCCAGCAGCCGGGGGGTTGGTACTGAAGCTTTCTTT.

V is TRBV4-2 and J is TRBJ2-5, with D possibly called TRBD1 or TRBD2 (5 bases each). CDR1 LGHNA and CDR2 YNFKEQ come from the germline V gene. V dropped 0 bases and J dropped 14 bases, with 19 bases sitting between them. CDR3 size: 14 residues. In nucleotides, the CDR3 is TGTGCCAGCAGCCAAGAAGGGTGGGACCAGACCTTTTACTTC. This gives the protein CASSQEGWDQTFYF.

The chain combines TRBV14 with TRBJ1-2, with no clear D. Trimming cost V 0 bases and J 4 bases, with 18 bases left between them. From germline, CDR1 is SGHDN and CDR2 FVKESK. This CDR3 is built from 17 residues. CDR3: CASSQEGWGRSRYGYTF. The CDR3, as DNA: TGTGCCAGCAGCCAAGAGGGGTGGGGTCGGTCCCGCTATGGCTACACCTTC.

This clonotype showed up just once. Germline and junction disagree at one end, which may indicate a read error. The V gene is TRBV11-1, the J gene TRBJ2-6, with TRBD1 identical over 7 bases. This CDR3 is built from 16 residues. CDR1 and CDR2 from the germline V gene are SGHAT and FQDESV (reference sequence). The CDR3 nucleotides are TGTGCCAGCAGAGAAAATACAGGGGCTGGGGCCAACGTCCTGCCTTTC. Residues: CASRENTGAGANVLPF.

This rearrangement joins TRBV10-3 to TRBJ2-3; D gene ambiguous. V was shortened by 4 bases and J by 2 bases, with 7 bases between the two germline ends. The CDR3 contains 13 residues. The V gene's germline CDR1 is ENHRY and CDR2 SYGVKD. The CDR3 sequence: CAISGRTTDTQYF. The CDR3 DNA is TGTGCCATCAGTGGGCGGACCACAGATACGCAGTATTTT.

This clonotype was recorded many times. The CDR3 reads CASSYGLRADGSTDTQYF. The CDR3 region has the DNA TGTGCCAGCAGCTACGGACTACGAGCGGATGGTAGCACAGATACGCAGTATTTT. This sequence joins TRBV7-6 and TRBJ2-3; TRBD2 might be the D (6 bases). Trimming stripped 4 bases from V and 0 bases from J, with 20 bases between. The germline V gene has CDR1 SGHVS and CDR2 FNYEAQ. The CDR3 contains 18 residues.

This clonotype was observed a handful of times. The V gene is TRBV20-1, the J gene TRBJ1-5; D gene ambiguous. The germline gives CDR1 DFQATT, CDR2 SNEGSKA (reference sequence). V lost 3 bases and J lost 6, with 12 bases in between. This CDR3 comprises 13 residues. CDR3 bases: TGCAGTGCTAGGCGAGGGTTGGGTCAGCCCCAGCATTTT. Amino acid sequence: CSARRGLGQPQHF.

This clonotype appeared many times. The gene calls are TRBV5-4 and TRBJ2-3; 9 positions agree with TRBD2. V was pared by 3 bases and J by 3 bases, with 11 bases of the junction left unmatched. Germline CDR1 SGHNT, CDR2 YYREEE (reference sequence). CDR3 length equals 17 residues. Here the CDR3 reads CASSSSLLAGETDTQYF. DNA for the CDR3: TGTGCCAGCAGCTCGTCCCTACTAGCGGGCGAAACAGATACGCAGTATTTT. Filled out from reference TRBV5-4 and TRBJ2-3, the complete variable domain reads ETGVTQSPTHLIKTRGQQVTLRCSSQSGHNTVSWYQQALGQGPQFIFQYYREEENGRGNFPPRFSGLQFPNYSSELNVNALELDDSALYLCASSSSLLAGETDTQYFGPGTRLTVL.

This clonotype has a count of ten or more. CDR3 in amino acids: CASGLVPSVYGYTF. The CDR3 region has the DNA TGTGCTAGTGGTTTGGTACCTTCGGTTTATGGCTACACCTTC. The chain has TRBV12-5 and TRBJ1-2, with unresolved D. Germline loops: CDR1 LGHNT, CDR2 FRNRAP. This CDR3 is 14 amino acids long. V lost 0 bases and J lost 5, with 10 bases in between.

This clonotype was observed at least ten times. J is TRBJ1-1 and V is TRBV19; maybe TRBD1 (5 bases). Looked up from germline, CDR1 is LNHDA and CDR2 is SQIVND (reference sequence). With 4 bases removed from V and 6 bases from J, the gap between germline ends came to 15 bases. The CDR3 covers 14 residues. CDR3 protein: CASSTSAGWAEAFF. CDR3 bases: TGTGCCAGTAGTACATCGGCAGGGTGGGCTGAAGCTTTCTTT.

This clonotype was counted a few times. The V call is TRBV6-1, the J call TRBJ1-5, with 11 bases identical to TRBD1. The CDR3 has 17 amino acids. Trimming took 4 bases from V and 3 from J; bases not matched to a gene: 8. CDR1 and CDR2 (germline): MNHNS, SASEGT. CDR3 protein: CASSAGQGAWVNQPQHF. CDR3 nucleotides: TGTGCCAGCAGTGCCGGACAGGGGGCCTGGGTCAATCAGCCCCAGCATTTT.

The chain carries TRBV7-8 and TRBJ1-5; D remains unclear. This CDR3 is built from 15 residues. V lost 2 bases, J lost 3 bases, and 11 bases lay in between. Germline V CDR1 and CDR2: SGHVS, FQNEAQ. This CDR3 reads CASSLIGTINQPQHF. DNA of the CDR3: TGTGCCAGCAGCTTAATAGGCACTATCAATCAGCCCCAGCATTTT.

Note on this clonotype: Just one base apart from a much larger clone, this may be a read error. The V gene is TRBV9, the J gene TRBJ2-1; TRBD1 matches at 7 bases. The CDR3 consists of 15 residues. Germline V gene lookup returns CDR1 SGDLS and CDR2 YYNGEE. The CDR3 spells CASSAQQGSNNEQLF. CDR3 in DNA: TGTGCCAGCAGCGCCCAACAGGGGTCGAACAATGAGCAGCTCTTC.

Details on this clonotype: Lacking the conserved final phenylalanine or tryptophan, this CDR3 likely reflects a read error. The chain carries TRBV29-1 and TRBJ1-1; D is unclear. V was pared by 6 bases and J by 10 bases, with 12 bases between. The CDR3 totals 10 residues. Germline values: CDR1 SQVTM, CDR2 ANQGSEA. CDR3 nucleotide sequence: TGCAGCGTCGTTGAAGTTGCAGCTTTCTCT. Its translation: CSVVEVAAFS.

The rearrangement joins TRBV27 to TRBJ2-3; the D gene is possibly TRBD2 (6 bases). Looked up from germline, CDR1 is MNHEY and CDR2 is SMNVEV (reference sequence). The CDR3 has 13 amino acids. Trimming cost V 8 bases and J 6 bases, with 15 bases left between them. CDR3 sequence reads: CASAFSGTDTQYF. The CDR3 DNA is TGTGCCAGCGCCTTTAGCGGTACCGATACGCAGTATTTT.

This clonotype was seen at least ten times. The chain uses TRBV4-1 and TRBJ2-5; TRBD1 is a possible D gene (6 bases). The CDR3 consists of 14 residues. Germline V lookup: CDR1 MGHRA, CDR2 YSYEKL. Trimming pared 0 bases from V and 5 bases from J, leaving 10 bases between. CDR3 region: CASSQEQGFETQYF. The CDR3 region has the DNA TGCGCCAGCAGCCAAGAACAGGGTTTCGAGACCCAGTACTTC.

This clonotype came up many times. V and J are TRBV7-9 and TRBJ2-7, with D tentatively TRBD1 (6 bases). The germline V and J ends were trimmed by 5 bases and 2 bases, with 16 bases remaining between them. The V gene's germline CDR1 is SEHNR and CDR2 FQNEAQ (reference sequence). The CDR3 extends over 15 amino acids. In DNA form, the CDR3 reads TGTGCCAGCAGCGGGGGCAGTGATAAAACCTACGAGCAGTACTTC. It yields the protein CASSGGSDKTYEQYF.

This clonotype was counted a few times. This rearrangement joins TRBV25-1 to TRBJ2-7, with D hard to call. V was clipped by 4 bases and J by 0 bases, with 4 bases between them. The CDR3 totals 12 residues. CDR1 is MGHDK, CDR2 SYGVNS, per germline. This CDR3 is CASSVDSYEQYF. In DNA, the CDR3 is TGTGCCAGCAGTGTGGACTCCTACGAGCAGTACTTC.

This clonotype was found many times. V usage is TRBV19 and J usage is TRBJ2-1; no firm D call. The CDR3 is made up of 12 amino acids. Germline V CDR1 and CDR2: LNHDA, SQIVND (reference sequence). V was clipped by 5 bases and J by 4 bases, with 6 bases between them. CDR3 in DNA: TGTGCCAGTAGTCTGTGGTACAATGAGCAGTTCTTC. Translation: CASSLWYNEQFF.

The V gene is TRBV10-3, the J gene TRBJ2-3, with D tentatively TRBD2 (5 bases). There are 15 residues in the CDR3. Trimming cost V 4 bases and J 2 bases, with 13 bases left between them. Germline CDR1 reads ENHRY; CDR2 reads SYGVKD. The CDR3 DNA sequence: TGTGCCATCAGTGTTGGACTTCCCTCCACAGATACGCAGTATTTT. Encoded protein: CAISVGLPSTDTQYF.